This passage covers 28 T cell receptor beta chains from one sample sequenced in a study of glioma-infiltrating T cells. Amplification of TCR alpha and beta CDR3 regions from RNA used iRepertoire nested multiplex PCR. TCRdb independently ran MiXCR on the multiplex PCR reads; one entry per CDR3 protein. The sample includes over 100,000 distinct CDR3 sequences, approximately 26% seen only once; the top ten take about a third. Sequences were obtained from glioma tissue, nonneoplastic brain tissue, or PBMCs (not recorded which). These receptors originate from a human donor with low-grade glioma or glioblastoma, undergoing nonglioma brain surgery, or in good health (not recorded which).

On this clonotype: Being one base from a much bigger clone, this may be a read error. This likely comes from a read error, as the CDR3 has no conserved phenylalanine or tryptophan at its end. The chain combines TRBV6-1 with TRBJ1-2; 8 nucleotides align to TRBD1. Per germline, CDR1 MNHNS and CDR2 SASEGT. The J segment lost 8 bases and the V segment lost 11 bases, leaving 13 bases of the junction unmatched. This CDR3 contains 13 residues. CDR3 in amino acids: CAATGDGSRGYTL. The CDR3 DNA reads TGTGCCGCGACAGGGGATGGATCGAGGGGCTACACCTTA.

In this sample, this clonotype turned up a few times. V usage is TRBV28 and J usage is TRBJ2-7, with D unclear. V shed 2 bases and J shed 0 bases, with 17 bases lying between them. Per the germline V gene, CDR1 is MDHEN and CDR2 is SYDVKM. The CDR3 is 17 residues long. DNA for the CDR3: TGTGCCAGCAGTTTACGGCTGATGGGTAGAGTCTCCTACGAGCAGTACTTC. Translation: CASSLRLMGRVSYEQYF.

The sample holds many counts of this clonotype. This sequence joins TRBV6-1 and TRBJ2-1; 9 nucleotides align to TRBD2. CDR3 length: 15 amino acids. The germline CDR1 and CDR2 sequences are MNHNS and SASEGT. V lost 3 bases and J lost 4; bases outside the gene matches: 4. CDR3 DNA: TGTGCCAGCAGTGAGTGGCTAGCGGGGTACAATGAGCAGTTCTTC. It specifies CASSEWLAGYNEQFF.

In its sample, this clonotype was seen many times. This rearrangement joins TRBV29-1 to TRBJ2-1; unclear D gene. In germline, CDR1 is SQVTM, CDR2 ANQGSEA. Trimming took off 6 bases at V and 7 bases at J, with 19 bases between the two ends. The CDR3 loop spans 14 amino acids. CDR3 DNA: TGCAGCGTCGATGAAGGCGGTTGGCAGAATGAGCAGTTCTTC. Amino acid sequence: CSVDEGGWQNEQFF.

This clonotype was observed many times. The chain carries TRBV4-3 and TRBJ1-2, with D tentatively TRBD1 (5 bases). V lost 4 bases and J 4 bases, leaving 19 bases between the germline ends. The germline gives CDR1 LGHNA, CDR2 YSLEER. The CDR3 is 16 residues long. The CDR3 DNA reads TGCGCCAGCAGCCCAGAACGGGACGGGGCAGGCTATGGCTACACCTTC. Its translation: CASSPERDGAGYGYTF.

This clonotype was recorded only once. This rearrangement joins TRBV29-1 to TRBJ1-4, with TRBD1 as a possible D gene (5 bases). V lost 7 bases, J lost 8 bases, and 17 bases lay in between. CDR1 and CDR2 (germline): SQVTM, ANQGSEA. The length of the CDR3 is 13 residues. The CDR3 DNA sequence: TGCAGCGCCGAAGGGCAGGGAGGCGAAAAACTGTTTTTT. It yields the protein CSAEGQGGEKLFF.

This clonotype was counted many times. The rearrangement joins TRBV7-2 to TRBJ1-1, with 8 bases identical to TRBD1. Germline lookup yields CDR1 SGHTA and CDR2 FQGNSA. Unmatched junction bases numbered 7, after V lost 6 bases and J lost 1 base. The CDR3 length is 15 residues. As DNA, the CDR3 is TGTGCCAGCAGGATGGGGGGGACAGGGAACACTGAAGCTTTCTTT. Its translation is CASRMGGTGNTEAFF.

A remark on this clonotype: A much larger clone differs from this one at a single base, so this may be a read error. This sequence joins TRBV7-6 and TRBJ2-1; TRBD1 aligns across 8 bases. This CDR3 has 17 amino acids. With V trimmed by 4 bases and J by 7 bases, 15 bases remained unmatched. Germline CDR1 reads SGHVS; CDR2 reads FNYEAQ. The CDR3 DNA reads TGTGCCAGCAGCTCCTCCATCACCTCGACAGGGGAAAATGAGCAGTTCTTC. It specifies CASSSSITSTGENEQFF.

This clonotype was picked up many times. CDR3 amino acids: CASSLRGVYPTGELFF. In DNA, the CDR3 is TGTGCCAGCAGCTTAAGGGGGGTTTATCCGACCGGGGAGCTGTTTTTT. The chain recombines TRBV7-2 with TRBJ2-2; TRBD1 or TRBD2 may be the D gene (6 bases each). The CDR3 has 16 amino acids. Germline V gene data show CDR1 as SGHTA and CDR2 as FQGNSA. Trimming pared 2 bases from V and 5 bases from J, leaving 15 bases between.

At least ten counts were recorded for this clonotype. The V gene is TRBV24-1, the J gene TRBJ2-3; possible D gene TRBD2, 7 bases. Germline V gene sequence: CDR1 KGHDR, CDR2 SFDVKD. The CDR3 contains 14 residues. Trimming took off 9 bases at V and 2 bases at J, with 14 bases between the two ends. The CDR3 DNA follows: TGTGCCACCCAAGGGGGGGGGTACACAGATACGCAGTATTTT. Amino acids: CATQGGGYTDTQYF.

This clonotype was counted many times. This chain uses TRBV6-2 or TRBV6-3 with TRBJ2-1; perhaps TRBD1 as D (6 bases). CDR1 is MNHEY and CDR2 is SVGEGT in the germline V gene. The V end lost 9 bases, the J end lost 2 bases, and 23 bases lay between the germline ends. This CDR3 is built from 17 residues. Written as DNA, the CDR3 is TGTGCCAGTTCACAGGGTAACCCGACCCGTCCCTACAATGAGCAGTTCTTC. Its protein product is CASSQGNPTRPYNEQFF.

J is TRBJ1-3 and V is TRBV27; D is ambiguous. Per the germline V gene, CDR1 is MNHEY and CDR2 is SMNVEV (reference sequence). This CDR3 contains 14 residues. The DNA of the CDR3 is TGTTCCATCATTTTAGGTTTCTCTGGAAACACCATATATTTT. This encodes CSIILGFSGNTIYF.

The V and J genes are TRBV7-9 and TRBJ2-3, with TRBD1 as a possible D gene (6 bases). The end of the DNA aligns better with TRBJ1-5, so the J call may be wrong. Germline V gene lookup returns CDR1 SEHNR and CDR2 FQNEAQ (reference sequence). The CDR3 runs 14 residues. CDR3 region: CASSLRGSTDTQHF. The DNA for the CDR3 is TGTGCCAGCAGCTTAAGGGGGAGCACAGATACGCAGCATTTT.

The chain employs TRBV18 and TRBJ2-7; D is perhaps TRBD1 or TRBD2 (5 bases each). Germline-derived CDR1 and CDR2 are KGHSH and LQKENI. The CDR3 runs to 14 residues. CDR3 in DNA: TGTGTTAGCTCGCTGTCCGGGACGAGGGAGGAGCAGTACTTC. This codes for CVSSLSGTREEQYF.

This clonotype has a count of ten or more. The chain's CDR3 is CSVGGRDISYEQYF. Written as DNA, the CDR3 is TGCAGCGTTGGGGGCCGGGATATCTCCTACGAGCAGTACTTC. This chain links TRBV29-1 with TRBJ2-7, with D perhaps assigned TRBD1 or TRBD2 (5 bases each). With 4 bases removed from V and 0 bases from J, the gap between germline ends came to 13 bases. The CDR3 contains 14 residues. Germline V CDR1 and CDR2: SQVTM, ANQGSEA.

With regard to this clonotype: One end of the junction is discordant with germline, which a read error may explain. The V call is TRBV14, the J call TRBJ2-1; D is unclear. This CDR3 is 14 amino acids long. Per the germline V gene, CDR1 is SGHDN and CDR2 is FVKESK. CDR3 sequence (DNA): TGTGCCAGCAGCGAAGATAGACCTCGGAATGAGCAGTTCTTC. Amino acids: CASSEDRPRNEQFF. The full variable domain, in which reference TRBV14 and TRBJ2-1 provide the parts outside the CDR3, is EAGVTQFPSHSVIEKGQTVTLRCDPISGHDNLYWYRRVMGKEIKFLLHFVKESKQDESGMPNNRFLAERTGGTYSTLKVQPAELEDSGVYFCASSEDRPRNEQFFGPGTRLTVL.

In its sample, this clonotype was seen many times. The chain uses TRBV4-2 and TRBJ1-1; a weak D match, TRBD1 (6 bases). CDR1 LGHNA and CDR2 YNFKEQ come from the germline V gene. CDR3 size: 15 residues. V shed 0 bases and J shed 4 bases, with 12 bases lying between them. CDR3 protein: CASSQDAGGATEAFF. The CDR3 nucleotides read TGTGCCAGCAGCCAAGACGCGGGGGGGGCCACTGAAGCTTTCTTT.

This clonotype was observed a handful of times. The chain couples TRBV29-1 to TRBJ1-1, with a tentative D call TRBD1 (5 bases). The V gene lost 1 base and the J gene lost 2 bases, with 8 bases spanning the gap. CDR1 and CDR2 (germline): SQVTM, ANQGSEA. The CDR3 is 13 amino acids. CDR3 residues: CSVEGQRNTEAFF. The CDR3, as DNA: TGCAGCGTTGAAGGACAGCGTAACACTGAAGCTTTCTTT.

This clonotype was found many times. This CDR3 reads CASSTSGRGSTDTQYF. The CDR3 coding sequence is TGTGCCAGCAGTACTAGCGGGAGAGGGAGCACAGATACGCAGTATTTT. The rearrangement joins TRBV6-2 or TRBV6-3 to TRBJ2-3; 11 positions agree with TRBD2. V trimming: 5 bases; J trimming: 0 bases; junction bases outside the gene matches: 4. Germline V gene data show CDR1 as MNHEY and CDR2 as SVGEGT. This CDR3 has 16 amino acids.

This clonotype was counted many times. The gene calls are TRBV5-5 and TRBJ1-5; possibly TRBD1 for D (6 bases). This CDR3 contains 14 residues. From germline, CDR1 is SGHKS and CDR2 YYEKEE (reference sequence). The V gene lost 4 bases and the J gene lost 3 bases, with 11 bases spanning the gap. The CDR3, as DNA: TGTGCCAGCAGCACCGACAGGTCCAATCAGCCCCAGCATTTT. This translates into CASSTDRSNQPQHF.

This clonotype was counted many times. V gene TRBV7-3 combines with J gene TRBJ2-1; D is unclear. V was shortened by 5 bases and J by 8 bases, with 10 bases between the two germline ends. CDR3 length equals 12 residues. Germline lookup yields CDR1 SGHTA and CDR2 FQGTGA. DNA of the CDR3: TGTGCCAGCAGCGCCGAAGGGCATGAGCAGTTCTTC. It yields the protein CASSAEGHEQFF.

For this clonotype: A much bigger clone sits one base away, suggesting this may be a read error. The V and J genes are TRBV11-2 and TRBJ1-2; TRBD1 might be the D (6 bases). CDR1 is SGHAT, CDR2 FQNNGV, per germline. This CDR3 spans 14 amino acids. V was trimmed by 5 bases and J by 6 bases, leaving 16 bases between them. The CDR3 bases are TGTGCCAGCAGCGGGGGTCTGGGGGGCCATGGCTACACCTTC. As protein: CASSGGLGGHGYTF.

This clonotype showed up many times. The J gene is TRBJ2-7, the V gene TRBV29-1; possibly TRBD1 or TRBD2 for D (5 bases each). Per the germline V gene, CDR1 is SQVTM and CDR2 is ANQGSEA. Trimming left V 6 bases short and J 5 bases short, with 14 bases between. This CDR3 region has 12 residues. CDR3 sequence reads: CSVINQGHEQYF. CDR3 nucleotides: TGCAGCGTAATTAATCAGGGACACGAGCAGTACTTC.

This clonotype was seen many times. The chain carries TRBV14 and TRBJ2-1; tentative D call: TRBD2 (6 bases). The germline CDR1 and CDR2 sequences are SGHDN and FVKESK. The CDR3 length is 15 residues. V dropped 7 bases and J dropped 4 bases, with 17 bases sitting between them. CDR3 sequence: CASTPRDSLYNEQFF. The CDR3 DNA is TGTGCCAGCACCCCCCGGGACTCCTTATACAATGAGCAGTTCTTC.

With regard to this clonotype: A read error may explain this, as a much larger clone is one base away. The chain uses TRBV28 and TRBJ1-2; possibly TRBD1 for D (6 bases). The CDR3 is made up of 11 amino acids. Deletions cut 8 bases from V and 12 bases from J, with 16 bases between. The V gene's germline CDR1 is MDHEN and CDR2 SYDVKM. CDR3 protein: CASGTLGGHTF. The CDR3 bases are TGTGCCAGCGGGACCCTGGGGGGCCACACCTTC.

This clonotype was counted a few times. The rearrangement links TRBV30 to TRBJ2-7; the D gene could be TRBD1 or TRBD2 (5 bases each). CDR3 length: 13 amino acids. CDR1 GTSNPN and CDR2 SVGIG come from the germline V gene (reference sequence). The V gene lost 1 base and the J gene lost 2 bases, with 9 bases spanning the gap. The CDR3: CAWSELGPYEQYF. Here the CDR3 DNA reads TGTGCCTGGAGTGAGTTGGGACCCTACGAGCAGTACTTC.

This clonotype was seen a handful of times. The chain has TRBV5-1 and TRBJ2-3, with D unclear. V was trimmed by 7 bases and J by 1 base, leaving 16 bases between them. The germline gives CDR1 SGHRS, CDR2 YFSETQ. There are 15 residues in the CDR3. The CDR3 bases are TGCGCCAGCTCACTGAACCCGGTGGGCACAGATACGCAGTATTTT. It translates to CASSLNPVGTDTQYF.

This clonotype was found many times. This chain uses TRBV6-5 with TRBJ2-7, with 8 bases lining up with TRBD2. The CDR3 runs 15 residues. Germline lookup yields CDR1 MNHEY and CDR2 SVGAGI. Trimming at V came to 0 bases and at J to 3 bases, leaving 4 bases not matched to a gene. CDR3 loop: CASSYSGLAGYEQYF. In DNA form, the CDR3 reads TGTGCCAGCAGTTACTCCGGACTAGCAGGCTACGAGCAGTACTTC.